The present entry profiles one T cell receptor beta chain with its context. Original data processing: The authors estimated nucleated cell counts from reference gene primer amplification. The method was immunoSEQ multiplex PCR; TCRdb's version includes in-frame clones alone and lacks a portion of them. V and J calls and clone size are as listed in that table; D and trimming were resolved from the DNA. Of some 190,000 clones listed, 88% are singletons. This CDR3 region has 14 residues. This specimen belongs to a study of blood T cell repertoires in COVID-19. At the level of the study: Donors in the United States, Italy and Spain gave samples during acute or convalescent COVID-19. The cDNA or gDNA used as material had been derived from T cells, B-cell-depleted T cells, or PBMCs.

This TCR was sampled from a woman aged 40 to 50 who had recovered from COVID-19. Sequencing was performed on peripheral blood. The chain carries TRBV7-5 and TRBJ1-2. TRBV7-5 is labeled a pseudogene. CDR3 sequence (DNA): TGTGCCAGAAGCTTGGGGAGCGGGACCAATGGCTACACCTTC. It yields the protein CARSLGSGTNGYTF.